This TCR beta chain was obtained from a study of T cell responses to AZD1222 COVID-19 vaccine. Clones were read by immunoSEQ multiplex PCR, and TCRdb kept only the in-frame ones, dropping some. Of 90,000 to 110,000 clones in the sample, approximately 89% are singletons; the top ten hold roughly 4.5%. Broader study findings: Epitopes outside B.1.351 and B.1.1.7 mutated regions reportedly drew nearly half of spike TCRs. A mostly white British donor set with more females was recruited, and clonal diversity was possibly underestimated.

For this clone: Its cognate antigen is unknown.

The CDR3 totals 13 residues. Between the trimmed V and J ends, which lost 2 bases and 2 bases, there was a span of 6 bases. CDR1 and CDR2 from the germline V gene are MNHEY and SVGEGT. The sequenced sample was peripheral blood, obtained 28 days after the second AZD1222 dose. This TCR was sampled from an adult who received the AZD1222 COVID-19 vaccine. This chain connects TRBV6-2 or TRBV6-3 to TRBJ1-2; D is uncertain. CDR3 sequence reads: CASSYDMNYGYTF. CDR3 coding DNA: TGTGCCAGCAGTTACGATATGAACTATGGCTACACCTTC.